This is a list of T cell receptor beta chains from one sample in a study of lymphopenia after photon versus proton radiotherapy. The protocol was immunoSEQ multiplex PCR, while the TCRdb copy is restricted to in-frame clones and leaves out a portion. The data hold tens of thousands of clones, with 83% observed a single time. The sample consisted of peripheral blood, taken from a patient treated with photon-based radiotherapy. The receptors were sampled from a man over 45 with gastric cancer. CDR3s leave out the opening cysteine and the closing phenylalanine or tryptophan.

cdr3_length	j_call	v_call	cdr3_aa
10	TRBJ2-3	TRBV11-3	ASSLQGGTQY
13	TRBJ2-7	TRBV28	ASRFRTSGNYEQY
15	TRBJ2-3	TRBV29-1	SVVYGLAGGITDTQY
11	TRBJ2-3	TRBV18	ASSPGRADTQY
11	TRBJ1-2	TRBV30	AWSVGAQYGYT
14	TRBJ1-2	TRBV29-1	SVEGAQEGSFYGYT
15	TRBJ2-7	TRBV25-1	ASSAPWGGQRSYEQY
11	TRBJ2-7	TRBV11-2	ASSLGLTYEQY
13	TRBJ1-5	TRBV7-8	ASSLRDGGNQPQH
11	TRBJ2-1	TRBV18	ASSPLQGNEQF
13	TRBJ2-7	TRBV15	ATSRDTGQGYEQY
11	TRBJ2-4	TRBV7-8	ASSFQGIDIQY
14	TRBJ2-5	TRBV7-2	ASSPDPGQAQETQY
12	TRBJ1-5	TRBV7-9	ASSLDRAGQPQH
14	TRBJ2-7	TRBV5-6	ASSPLYGFNSYEQY
13	TRBJ2-1	TRBV7-9	ASSLAQGAQDEQF
12	TRBJ2-1	TRBV6-4	ASSPGDAYNEQF
13	TRBJ2-1	TRBV5-1	ASSLEVAGGNEQF
14	TRBJ2-7	TRBV5-5	ASSPYFGTGFDEQY
16	TRBJ2-6	TRBV27	ASSPPGTSGKWANVLT
13	TRBJ1-1	TRBV18	ASSPPAGWNTEAF
14	TRBJ2-5	TRBV28	ASSALSLTVPETQY
13	TRBJ2-7	TRBV6-1	ASNIELLGTIEQY
15	TRBJ2-1	TRBV4-2	ASSQDLGLSSYNEQF
13	TRBJ2-7	TRBV9	ASSVAAGSYYEQY
11	TRBJ2-2	TRBV6-6	ASRTGSTGELF
13	TRBJ1-2	TRBV7-9	ASSLATNTNYGYT
13	TRBJ2-7	TRBV29-1	SVLKLTGVTYEQY
12	TRBJ2-3	TRBV7-2	ASQLGSLTDTQY
14	TRBJ2-7	TRBV15	ATSRKTSGGSYEQY
12	TRBJ2-1	TRBV5-1	ASSRTGAPDEQF
12	TRBJ2-4	TRBV19	ASSDRGAKNIQY
10	TRBJ2-3	TRBV29-1	SVSGTTDTQY